Each of the 26 T cell receptor beta chains below was sequenced from the same sample in a study of cytomegalovirus exposure and HLA in healthy donors (dated by TCRdb to about 2017). Preparation of the library involved the immunoSEQ multiplex PCR assay. A mixture of 60 forward primers for TCR Vbeta segments and 13 reverse primers for TCR Jbeta segments was used in the multiplex PCR. Entries here come from immuneACCESS through TCRdb and include only in-frame sequences with V and J called. Some clones fail to appear in such tables; in the studies checked, an unresolved V gene covers under half of the shortfall, and the cause of the remainder is unknown. The sample profile shows tens of thousands of clones; 75% of them were found once. Roughly 2% of the sample belongs to the ten largest clones. What was sequenced was PBMCs. Receptors originate from a man aged 35-49 years in good health and CMV-seronegative.

V usage is TRBV29-1 and J usage is TRBJ1-5; D not certain. The CDR3 runs to 13 residues. V dropped 4 bases and J dropped 5 bases, with 12 bases sitting between them. Per germline, CDR1 SQVTM and CDR2 ANQGSEA. As DNA, the CDR3 is TGCAGCGTTGGTCAGTCAGGCGATCAGCCCCAGCATTTT. This sequence encodes CSVGQSGDQPQHF. Full variable domain (missing parts from reference TRBV29-1 and TRBJ1-5): SAVISQKPSRDICQRGTSLTIQCQVDSQVTMMFWYRQQPGQSLTLIATANQGSEATYESGFVIDKFPISRPNLTFSTLTVSNMSPEDSSIYLCSVGQSGDQPQHFGDGTRLSIL.

The rearrangement links TRBV18 to TRBJ2-7; 8 bases align to TRBD1. The germline V gene has CDR1 KGHSH and CDR2 LQKENI. The CDR3 sequence is 16 residues long. Trimming cost V 3 bases and J 6 bases; bases outside gene matches: 13. The CDR3 sequence is CASSPKPGQGAGEQYF. The CDR3 DNA is TGTGCCAGCTCACCGAAACCTGGACAGGGTGCGGGCGAGCAGTACTTC. Full variable domain (missing parts from reference TRBV18 and TRBJ2-7): NAGVMQNPRHLVRRRGQEARLRCSPMKGHSHVYWYRQLPEEGLKFMVYLQKENIIDESGMPKERFSAEFPKEGPSILRIQQVVRGDSAAYFCASSPKPGQGAGEQYFGPGTRLTVT.

DNA for the CDR3: TGTGCCAGTAGTATAACTAGCGGCACCTACGAGCAGTACTTC. Its protein product is CASSITSGTYEQYF. The chain is built from TRBV19 and TRBJ2-7, with 8 bases fitting TRBD2. The CDR3 has 14 residues. Germline V lookup: CDR1 LNHDA, CDR2 SQIVND (reference sequence). Trimming removed 2 bases from V and 2 bases from J; junction bases left unmatched: 2.

The chain has TRBV19 and TRBJ2-7, with 8 positions matching TRBD1. The CDR3 has 13 amino acids. Per germline, CDR1 LNHDA and CDR2 SQIVND (reference sequence). J gave up 6 bases and V 8 bases, and 9 bases lay outside the gene matches. The CDR3 coding sequence is TGTGCCAGTCGACAGGGGTCGCAAATCGAGCAGTACTTC. Its protein product is CASRQGSQIEQYF.

This clone showed up just once. The rearrangement uses TRBV29-1 and TRBJ1-1, with D hard to call. There are 11 residues in the CDR3. Germline CDR1 SQVTM, CDR2 ANQGSEA. V was pared by 4 bases and J by 8 bases, with 11 bases between. Here the CDR3 reads CSVALGREAFF. As DNA, the CDR3 is TGCAGCGTTGCCTTGGGCAGGGAAGCTTTCTTT.

V gene TRBV28 combines with J gene TRBJ1-2, with 8 bases lining up with TRBD1. The CDR3 consists of 16 residues. J gave up 1 base and V 3 bases, and 7 bases lay outside the gene matches. Germline V gives CDR1 MDHEN, CDR2 SYDVKM. CDR3 sequence: CASSFEGTGFNYGYTF. CDR3 DNA: TGTGCCAGCAGTTTTGAGGGGACAGGTTTTAACTATGGCTACACCTTC.

The V and J genes are TRBV5-1 and TRBJ1-1, with D maybe TRBD1 (5 bases). V was pared by 1 base and J by 5 bases, with 12 bases between. Germline CDR1 is SGHRS and CDR2 is YFSETQ. CDR3 length equals 14 residues. CDR3 sequence: CASSLSGLPTEAFF. In DNA form, the CDR3 reads TGCGCCAGCAGCTTGTCAGGGCTGCCTACTGAAGCTTTCTTT.

The V gene is TRBV6-1, the J gene TRBJ2-7; D call uncertain. Germline V gene sequence: CDR1 MNHNS, CDR2 SASEGT. Trimming removed 1 base from V and 6 bases from J, with 10 bases in between. CDR3 length: 13 residues. The CDR3 DNA follows: TGTGCCAGCAGTGAAGATCTAGTTGGCGAGCAGTACTTC. As protein: CASSEDLVGEQYF.

The V gene is TRBV5-6, the J gene TRBJ2-1; 7 nucleotides line up with TRBD2. The CDR3 covers 16 residues. The germline V gene has CDR1 SGHDT and CDR2 YYEEEE. After removal of 4 bases from V and 0 bases from J, the junction contained 7 bases not matched to a gene. As DNA, the CDR3 is TGTGCCAGCAGCCCCCGGGGGGTGAGCTCCTACAATGAGCAGTTCTTC. This sequence encodes CASSPRGVSSYNEQFF.

This clone was seen a handful of times. The gene calls are TRBV30 and TRBJ1-1; D is uncertain. Germline values: CDR1 GTSNPN, CDR2 SVGIG (reference sequence). Deletions cut 7 bases from V and 0 bases from J, with 9 bases between. The CDR3 extends over 12 amino acids. This CDR3 reads CAYYPLNTEAFF. CDR3 DNA sequence: TGTGCCTACTACCCTTTGAACACTGAAGCTTTCTTT.

The V call is TRBV4-2, the J call TRBJ1-1, with D possibly TRBD1 on 6 matching bases. Deletions cut 10 bases from V and 5 bases from J, with 17 bases between. The CDR3 consists of 13 residues. CDR1 is LGHNA, CDR2 YNFKEQ, per germline. This chain's CDR3 is CATSWGGLTEAFF. DNA of the CDR3: TGTGCCACTTCCTGGGGGGGCTTAACTGAAGCTTTCTTT.

The chain links TRBV5-6 to TRBJ1-1; weak D call: TRBD1 (5 bases). The CDR3 consists of 14 residues. The V end was cut by 1 base, the J end by 3 bases, with 10 bases between. Per the germline V gene, CDR1 is SGHDT and CDR2 is YYEEEE. The CDR3 bases are TGTGCCAGCAGCTTGCCAGGGTTGGACACTGAAGCTTTCTTT. It codes for CASSLPGLDTEAFF.

This clone came up once. The rearrangement links TRBV6-1 to TRBJ2-7; D is uncertain. Germline V gene lookup returns CDR1 MNHNS and CDR2 SASEGT. Trimming took 1 base from V and 2 from J, leaving 12 bases between them. The CDR3 totals 15 residues. The DNA for the CDR3 is TGTGCCAGCAGTGAAGGCGCCGGGTCGACCTACGAGCAGTACTTC. This encodes CASSEGAGSTYEQYF.

The CDR3 nucleotides read TGTGCCAGCAGTGAATCGGGAGGTAGCGGGAGCGCAGATACGCAGTATTTT. Translating it yields CASSESGGSGSADTQYF. The chain combines TRBV25-1 with TRBJ2-3; 9 bases map to TRBD2. Germline CDR1 reads MGHDK; CDR2 reads SYGVNS. The CDR3 totals 17 residues. V shed 1 base, J shed 4 bases, and the junction held 9 bases outside the gene matches.

The genes are TRBV5-1 and TRBJ1-1, with TRBD1 identical over 11 bases. CDR1 SGHRS and CDR2 YFSETQ come from the germline V gene. V lost 4 bases, J lost 6 bases, and 8 bases stayed unmatched. The CDR3 covers 15 residues. The DNA of the CDR3 is TGCGCCAGCAGCCCAGGACAGGGGGCAATATCTGAAGCTTTCTTT. Its protein is CASSPGQGAISEAFF.

The chain is built from TRBV7-8 and TRBJ2-1, with D perhaps matching TRBD1 (6 bases). V shed 4 bases and J shed 15 bases, with 25 bases lying between them. The CDR3 is made up of 15 amino acids. The germline CDR1 and CDR2 sequences are SGHVS and FQNEAQ. The CDR3 here is CASSSQGKLGASPFF. Here the CDR3 DNA reads TGTGCCAGCAGCTCACAGGGTAAATTGGGGGCAAGTCCGTTCTTC.

The J gene is TRBJ1-4, the V gene TRBV7-9, with 7 bases matching TRBD1. After removal of 5 bases from V and 5 bases from J, the junction contained 11 bases not matched to a gene. Germline V gene sequence: CDR1 SEHNR, CDR2 FQNEAQ (reference sequence). The CDR3 totals 16 residues. The CDR3 here is CASSPIGTEGNEKLFF. The CDR3 nucleotides read TGTGCCAGCAGCCCGATCGGGACAGAAGGAAATGAAAAACTGTTTTTT.

The V and J genes are TRBV4-2 and TRBJ2-2; possibly TRBD2 for D (6 bases). CDR1 and CDR2 from the germline V gene are LGHNA and YNFKEQ. This CDR3 region has 14 residues. The ends were cut back, 8 bases at V and 0 bases at J, with 10 bases in the middle. The CDR3 bases are TGTGCCAGCCAGGAGGGCCCGAACACCGGGGAGCTGTTTTTT. This codes for CASQEGPNTGELFF.

The chain couples TRBV30 to TRBJ2-7; TRBD2 matches at 8 bases. The CDR3 spans 13 residues. Germline CDR1 is GTSNPN and CDR2 is SVGIG (reference sequence). Germline trimming cut 3 bases from V and 6 bases from J; bases unmatched to any gene: 7. The CDR3 reads CAWRNGGAPEQYF. DNA of the CDR3: TGTGCCTGGAGAAACGGGGGGGCCCCCGAGCAGTACTTC.

The chain is built from TRBV2 and TRBJ2-1; D not certain. In germline, CDR1 is SNHLY, CDR2 FYNNEI. This CDR3 comprises 12 residues. V shed 6 bases and J shed 4 bases, with 7 bases lying between them. The CDR3 nucleotides are TGTGCCAGCAGCCCCCAGTACAATGAGCAGTTCTTC. Residues: CASSPQYNEQFF.

The rearrangement joins TRBV28 to TRBJ1-5; maybe TRBD1 (6 bases). Germline CDR1 and CDR2: MDHEN and SYDVKM. V was cut by 7 bases and J by 9 bases, with 16 bases left in between. This CDR3 has 13 residues. The CDR3 DNA reads as TGTGCCAGCAACACCCAGGGGCAAAGGCCCCAGCATTTT. As protein: CASNTQGQRPQHF.

This chain connects TRBV15 to TRBJ1-5; D unresolved. Trimming removed 6 bases at V and 7 bases at J, with 13 bases between. The CDR3 is made up of 13 amino acids. Germline-derived CDR1 and CDR2 are LNHNV and YYDKDF (reference sequence). CDR3 coding DNA: TGTGCCACCAGTCGACAACCTGCACAGCCCCAGCATTTT. Protein: CATSRQPAQPQHF.

This chain connects TRBV6-4 to TRBJ1-1, with a weak D call TRBD1 (5 bases). V lost 5 bases and J lost 1, with 11 bases in between. This CDR3 is built from 14 residues. Germline values: CDR1 MRHNA, CDR2 SNTAGT. The CDR3: CASSPSTENTEAFF. CDR3 nucleotide sequence: TGTGCCAGCAGTCCTTCGACAGAGAACACTGAAGCTTTCTTT.

The chain carries TRBV29-1 and TRBJ1-1; D is undetermined. Looked up from germline, CDR1 is SQVTM and CDR2 is ANQGSEA. V dropped 7 bases and J dropped 1 base, with 25 bases sitting between them. The CDR3 is 17 amino acids. CDR3 bases: TGCAGCGCCCTCCCCCGGGATATACCCGCTGGGAACACTGAAGCTTTCTTT. Translating it yields CSALPRDIPAGNTEAFF. Based on the CDR3 plus reference TRBV29-1 and TRBJ1-1, the full variable domain is SAVISQKPSRDICQRGTSLTIQCQVDSQVTMMFWYRQQPGQSLTLIATANQGSEATYESGFVIDKFPISRPNLTFSTLTVSNMSPEDSSIYLCSALPRDIPAGNTEAFFGQGTRLTVV.

The chain links TRBV5-6 to TRBJ2-7, with a possible D match to TRBD2 (6 bases). The CDR3 loop spans 13 amino acids. Germline CDR1 is SGHDT and CDR2 is YYEEEE. V was cut by 2 bases and J by 3 bases, with 9 bases left in between. CDR3 in amino acids: CASSLGGVYEQYF. The DNA for the CDR3 is TGTGCCAGCAGCTTAGGCGGGGTCTACGAGCAGTACTTC.

The chain uses TRBV28 and TRBJ1-1; D is uncertain. The V end was cut by 5 bases, the J end by 1 base, with 17 bases between. The CDR3 has 16 residues. CDR1 and CDR2 (germline): MDHEN, SYDVKM. The CDR3 loop reads CASSAQTAASNTEAFF. CDR3 in DNA: TGTGCCAGCAGTGCCCAAACCGCGGCTTCGAACACTGAAGCTTTCTTT.